This TCR beta chain appears in the sequencing data of a study of identical twins. The CDR3 runs 14 residues. Trimming removed 2 bases at V and 2 bases at J, with 10 bases between. Germline CDR1 is SEHNR and CDR2 is FQNEAQ (reference sequence). Template switching added a universal primer site, and cDNA bore unique molecular identifiers. In TCRdb, the 5' RACE reads were re-called with MiXCR into one record per CDR3 protein. The data hold roughly 720,000 distinct CDR3 sequences, with 15% to 20% observed a single time. These data were also filed under a second study, of T cells expressing NK-cell markers. That paper notes: T cells sorted in several experiments were restricted to alpha-beta TCR T cells by an anti-gamma-delta TCR antibody. Expanded clones of NKG2C+ T cells had an unclear HCMV specificity.

Sequenced: PBMCs. This receptor was identified in a young woman in good health. V and J are TRBV7-9 and TRBJ2-7; perhaps TRBD1 as D (6 bases). CDR3 sequence (DNA): TGTGCCAGCAGCTTAATGACAGGTCCCTACGAGCAGTACTTC. Its translation is CASSLMTGPYEQYF.